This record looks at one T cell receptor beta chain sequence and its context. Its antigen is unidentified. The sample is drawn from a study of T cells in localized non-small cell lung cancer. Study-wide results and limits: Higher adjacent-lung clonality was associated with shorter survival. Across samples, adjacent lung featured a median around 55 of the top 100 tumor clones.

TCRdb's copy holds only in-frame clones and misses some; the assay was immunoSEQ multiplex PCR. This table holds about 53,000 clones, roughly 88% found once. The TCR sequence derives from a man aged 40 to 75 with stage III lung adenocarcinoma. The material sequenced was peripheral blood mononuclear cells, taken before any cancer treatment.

CDR3 sequence (DNA): TGTGCCAGCAGTCGAAACGCGGGGGGCCCAGATACGCAGTATTTT. Translation gives CASSRNAGGPDTQYF. The gene calls are TRBV6-6 and TRBJ2-3; 8 bases map to TRBD2. V gave up 5 bases and J gave up 4 bases; unmatched junction bases: 8. CDR1 is MNHNY, CDR2 SVGAGI, per germline (reference sequence). CDR3 length: 15 residues.